A selection of T cell receptor beta chains follows, all from one sample in a study of OX40 agonist ivuxolimab in advanced cancers. The table came from immunoSEQ multiplex PCR; TCRdb's copy has only in-frame clones and leaves some out. The sample holds around 62,000 clones, around 81% seen once. Source: CD4+ or CD8+ T cells sorted from blood, taken in a trial of the OX40 agonist ivuxolimab. These receptors were obtained from an adult with an advanced solid tumor such as melanoma, head and neck, liver or kidney cancer. Each CDR3 is given with its conserved first and last residue. D genes are given only for firm matches. Clone size appears in some rows only: once, few, many, or a class for an expanded clone.

12	TRBJ1-2	TRBV6-5	TRBD1	NA	CASQDRGYGYTF	TGTGCCAGCCAGGACAGGGGCTATGGCTACACCTTC
13	TRBJ1-5	TRBV6-5	NA	NA	CASSYGNNQPQHF	TGTGCCAGCAGTTACGGGAACAATCAGCCCCAGCATTTT
15	TRBJ2-7	TRBV7-2	TRBD2	NA	CASSLAGGLAYEQYF	TGTGCCAGCAGCCTAGCTGGGGGACTAGCTTACGAGCAGTACTTC
17	TRBJ2-3	TRBV5-1	TRBD1	NA	CASSLGFGDRGTDTQYF	TGCGCCAGCAGCTTGGGGTTCGGAGACAGGGGTACAGATACGCAGTATTTT
16	TRBJ2-3	TRBV5-6	NA	NA	CASSLDSGTGTDTQYF	TGTGCCAGCAGCTTGGACAGCGGAACCGGCACAGATACGCAGTATTTT
12	TRBJ1-1	TRBV11-2	NA	few	CASSLGTTEAFF	TGTGCCAGCAGCTTAGGAACCACTGAAGCTTTCTTT
15	TRBJ2-6	TRBV5-6	NA	NA	CASTERSSGANVLTF	TGTGCCAGCACTGAAAGGAGTTCTGGGGCCAACGTCCTGACTTTC
16	TRBJ1-3	TRBV7-9	NA	few	CASSLAGSYSGNTIYF	TGTGCCAGCAGCTTAGCTGGGTCTTACTCTGGAAACACCATATATTTT
11	TRBJ1-1	TRBV20-1	NA	NA	CSAGPGEEAFF	TGCAGTGCTGGCCCGGGTGAGGAAGCTTTCTTT
12	TRBJ2-7	TRBV19	NA	NA	CASVDSSRQQYF	TGTGCCAGCGTGGACAGCTCAAGGCAGCAGTACTTC
14	TRBJ1-4	TRBV19	TRBD1	NA	CASNTNRGLGKLFF	TGTGCCAGTAACACCAACAGGGGATTAGGAAAACTGTTTTTT
13	TRBJ2-5	TRBV10-3	NA	NA	CAISGYTGETQYF	TGTGCCATCAGTGGTTATACGGGTGAGACCCAGTACTTC
14	TRBJ2-7	TRBV15	NA	NA	CATSRDRGTYEQYF	TGTGCCACCAGCAGAGATCGAGGGACCTACGAGCAGTACTTC
13	TRBJ2-7	TRBV7-2	NA	NA	CASSLAGGYEQYF	TGTGCCAGCAGCTTAGCGGGGGGCTACGAGCAGTACTTC
16	TRBJ1-2	TRBV7-2	TRBD1	NA	CASSLAPGQGTYGYTF	TGTGCCAGCAGCTTAGCACCGGGACAGGGGACCTATGGCTACACCTTC
17	TRBJ1-5	TRBV18	TRBD1	NA	CASSPRQGGPSNQPQHF	TGTGCCAGCTCACCACGTCAGGGGGGCCCGAGCAATCAGCCCCAGCATTTT
15	TRBJ2-5	TRBV7-2	TRBD2	few	CASSRTSGGEKTQYF	TGTGCCAGCAGCCGAACTAGCGGGGGGGAGAAGACCCAGTACTTC
14	TRBJ1-1	TRBV9	NA	NA	CASSASTGVTEAFF	TGTGCCAGCAGCGCCAGTACCGGGGTCACTGAAGCTTTCTTT
16	TRBJ1-4	TRBV28	NA	NA	CASSLGLGATNEKLFF	TGTGCCAGCAGTTTAGGCCTGGGGGCAACTAATGAAAAACTGTTTTTT
16	TRBJ1-3	TRBV6-1	NA	NA	CASSGGMGISGNTIYF	TGTGCCAGCAGTGGGGGGATGGGCATTTCTGGAAACACCATATATTTT
15	TRBJ2-1	TRBV29-1	NA	NA	CSASPQDTAYNEQFF	TGCAGCGCCAGCCCTCAGGACACAGCCTACAATGAGCAGTTCTTC
16	TRBJ2-1	TRBV14	NA	NA	CASSQDRGQTYNEQFF	TGTGCCAGCAGCCAAGATAGAGGACAGACATACAATGAGCAGTTCTTC
15	TRBJ2-2	TRBV5-8	NA	NA	CASSRGTANTGELFF	TGTGCCAGCAGCCGCGGGACCGCGAACACCGGGGAGCTGTTTTTT
12	TRBJ2-1	TRBV15	NA	once	CATSRATGEQFF	TGTGCCACCAGCAGAGCGACAGGCGAGCAGTTCTTC
13	TRBJ2-7	TRBV2	NA	NA	CASSGSLTYEQYF	TGTGCCAGCAGTGGGTCGTTAACCTACGAGCAGTACTTC
15	TRBJ1-4	TRBV6-5	NA	NA	CASSITGNANEKLFF	TGTGCCAGCAGTATCACAGGGAATGCTAATGAAAAACTGTTTTTT
16	TRBJ1-3	TRBV11-3	NA	NA	CASSLGAPHSGNTIYF	TGTGCCAGCAGCTTAGGCGCACCTCACTCTGGAAACACCATATATTTT
14	TRBJ2-1	TRBV10-3	TRBD2	few	CAISGLAGKNEQFF	TGTGCCATCAGTGGGCTAGCGGGAAAAAATGAGCAGTTCTTC
14	TRBJ2-3	TRBV2	NA	NA	CASSERVVGDTQYF	TGTGCCAGCAGTGAACGTGTAGTAGGAGATACGCAGTATTTT
12	TRBJ2-3	TRBV19	NA	NA	CASRRQSDTQYF	TGTGCCTCCCGGAGGCAGTCCGATACGCAGTATTTT
13	TRBJ1-5	TRBV6-6	TRBD1	few	CASSGTADQPQHF	TGTGCCAGCAGTGGGACAGCCGATCAGCCCCAGCATTTT
18	TRBJ1-4	TRBV11-2	TRBD1	NA	CASSSATGLELLYEKLFF	TGTGCCAGCAGCTCGGCGACAGGGCTAGAGCTCTTATACGAAAAACTGTTTTTT
15	TRBJ2-1	TRBV5-1	TRBD2	NA	CASSLVSSGEREQFF	TGCGCCAGCAGCTTGGTGTCTAGCGGGGAAAGGGAGCAGTTCTTC
14	TRBJ1-4	TRBV6-5	NA	NA	CASSLRRFNEKLFF	TGTGCCAGCAGCCTCCGCAGGTTTAATGAAAAACTGTTTTTT
16	TRBJ2-4	TRBV7-2	NA	NA	CASSLVVGVSKNIQYF	TGTGCCAGCAGCTTAGTAGTGGGGGTGTCCAAAAACATTCAGTACTTC
11	TRBJ1-4	TRBV20-1	NA	NA	CSARTWEKLFF	TGCAGTGCACGGACCTGGGAAAAACTGTTTTTT
13	TRBJ2-2	TRBV19	NA	medium-sized	CASSNANTGELFF	TGTGCCAGTAGCAACGCTAACACCGGGGAGCTGTTTTTT